These 8 T cell receptor beta chains were all obtained from the same sample, sequenced in a study of cytomegalovirus exposure and HLA in healthy donors. This PCR relied on a set of 60 Vbeta primers and 13 Jbeta primers. TCRdb keeps only in-frame clones here, not all; method: immunoSEQ multiplex PCR. The sample consists of about 210,000 clones, about 90% of them appearing once. Sequencing input: PBMCs. These receptors came from a boy between 2 and 10 years old in good health and CMV-seronegative.

J is TRBJ1-6 and V is TRBV30; D ambiguous. Trimming took off 6 bases at V and 7 bases at J, with 22 bases between the two ends. The CDR3 has 16 residues. Per germline, CDR1 GTSNPN and CDR2 SVGIG (reference sequence). CDR3 bases: TGTGCCTGCAACTATCCCCTCCGGAGGTGGAATTCACCCCTCCACTTT. Encoded protein: CACNYPLRRWNSPLHF.

As DNA, the CDR3 is TGTGCCAGCAGCTTAGGGGCAGGGGGAGAGACCCAGTACTTC. Translated, it gives CASSLGAGGETQYF. This chain joins TRBV7-3 and TRBJ2-5, with 7 bases identical to TRBD1. CDR1 and CDR2 (germline): SGHTA, FQGTGA. V shed 2 bases and J 4 bases; nucleotides not matched to a gene: 4. The CDR3 spans 14 residues.

The chain carries TRBV6-5 and TRBJ2-7; TRBD1 matches 10 bases. The ends lost 5 bases at V and 6 bases at J; junction bases unmatched: 7. Germline CDR1 MNHEY, CDR2 SVGAGI. This CDR3 comprises 14 residues. The DNA of the CDR3 is TGTGCCAGCAGTGGGCCGGACAGGGGGGGCGAGCAGTACTTC. It specifies CASSGPDRGGEQYF.

V gene TRBV15 combines with J gene TRBJ2-7; D may be TRBD1 (6 bases). Per germline, CDR1 LNHNV and CDR2 YYDKDF (reference sequence). Trimming stripped 2 bases from V and 3 bases from J, with 14 bases between. This CDR3 is 15 amino acids long. The CDR3 DNA reads TGTGCCACCAGCAGACAAGACAGGACTCACTACGAGCAGTACTTC. As protein: CATSRQDRTHYEQYF. The full variable domain, rest sourced from reference TRBV15 and TRBJ2-7, is DAMVIQNPRYQVTQFGKPVTLSCSQTLNHNVMYWYQQKSSQAPKLLFHYYDKDFNNEADTPDNFQSRRPNTSFCFLDIRSPGLGDTAMYLCATSRQDRTHYEQYFGPGTRLTVT.

This rearrangement joins TRBV7-9 to TRBJ2-7; D possibly corresponds to TRBD1 (6 bases). This CDR3 spans 16 amino acids. Germline values: CDR1 SEHNR, CDR2 FQNEAQ (reference sequence). V shed 5 bases and J shed 2 bases, with 19 bases lying between them. This chain's CDR3 is CASSPRTGTQAYEQYF. For the CDR3, the DNA is TGTGCCAGCAGCCCACGCACCGGGACACAAGCCTACGAGCAGTACTTC.

V is TRBV6-1 and J is TRBJ1-3; D unresolved. The CDR3 is made up of 15 amino acids. V was trimmed by 1 base and J by 0 bases, leaving 7 bases between them. The germline gives CDR1 MNHNS, CDR2 SASEGT. CDR3 protein: CASSEDASSGNTIYF. The CDR3 DNA reads TGTGCCAGCAGTGAAGACGCCAGCTCTGGAAACACCATATATTTT.

The chain links TRBV5-6 to TRBJ2-6; a possible D gene is TRBD1 (7 bases). Germline V gene lookup returns CDR1 SGHDT and CDR2 YYEEEE. With 7 bases removed from V and 4 bases from J, the gap between germline ends came to 21 bases. The CDR3 consists of 17 residues. CDR3 nucleotides: TGTGCCAGCTCCAAGGCAGGGGGACTTTTGGGGGCCAACGTCCTGACTTTC. Amino acid sequence: CASSKAGGLLGANVLTF.

The chain has TRBV6-1 and TRBJ1-5, with D tentatively TRBD1 (5 bases). This CDR3 comprises 14 residues. The germline V and J ends were trimmed by 2 bases and 5 bases, with 10 bases remaining between them. CDR1 and CDR2 from the germline V gene are MNHNS and SASEGT. The CDR3 is CASSEPGYHQPQHF. CDR3 nucleotide sequence: TGTGCCAGCAGTGAACCAGGGTACCATCAGCCCCAGCATTTT.